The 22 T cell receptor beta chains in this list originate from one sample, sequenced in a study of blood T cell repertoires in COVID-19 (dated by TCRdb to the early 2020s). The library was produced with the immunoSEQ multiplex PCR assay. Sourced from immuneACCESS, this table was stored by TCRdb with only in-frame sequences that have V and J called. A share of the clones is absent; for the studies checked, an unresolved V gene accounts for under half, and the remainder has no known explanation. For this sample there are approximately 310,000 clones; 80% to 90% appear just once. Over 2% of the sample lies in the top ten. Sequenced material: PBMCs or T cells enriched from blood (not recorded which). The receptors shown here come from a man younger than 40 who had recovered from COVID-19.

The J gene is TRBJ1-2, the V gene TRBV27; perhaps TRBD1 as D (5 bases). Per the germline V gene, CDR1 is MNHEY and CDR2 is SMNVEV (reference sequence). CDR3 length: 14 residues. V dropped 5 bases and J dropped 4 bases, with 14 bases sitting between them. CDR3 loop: CASSPGSGTYGYTF. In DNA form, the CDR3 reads TGTGCCAGCAGTCCCGGGAGCGGGACCTATGGCTACACCTTC.

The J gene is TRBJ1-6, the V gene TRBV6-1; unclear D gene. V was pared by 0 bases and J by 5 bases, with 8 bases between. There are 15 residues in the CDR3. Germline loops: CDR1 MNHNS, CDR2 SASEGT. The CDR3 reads CASSEATEDNSPLHF. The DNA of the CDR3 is TGTGCCAGCAGTGAAGCAACAGAAGATAATTCACCCCTCCACTTT.

In DNA form, the CDR3 reads TGCGCCAGCAGCTGGGACAGAATGAACACTGAAGCTTTCTTT. Encoded protein: CASSWDRMNTEAFF. The gene calls are TRBV5-1 and TRBJ1-1, with 7 bases that match TRBD1. J lost 0 bases, V lost 3 bases, and 2 bases had no gene match. CDR3 length equals 14 residues. Germline V lookup: CDR1 SGHRS, CDR2 YFSETQ.

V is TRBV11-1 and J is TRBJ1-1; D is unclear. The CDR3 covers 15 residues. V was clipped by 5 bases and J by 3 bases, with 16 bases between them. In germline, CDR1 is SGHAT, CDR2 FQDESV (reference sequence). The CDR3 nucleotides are TGTGCCAGCAGCCCCTATTCCGGGAGGGACACTGAAGCTTTCTTT. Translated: CASSPYSGRDTEAFF.

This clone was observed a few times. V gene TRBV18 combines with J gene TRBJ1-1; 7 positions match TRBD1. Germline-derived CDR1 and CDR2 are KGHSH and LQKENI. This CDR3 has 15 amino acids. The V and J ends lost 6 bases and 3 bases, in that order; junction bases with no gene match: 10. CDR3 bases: TGTGCCAGCTCGCAGCTACAGGGGTGGGACACTGAAGCTTTCTTT. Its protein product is CASSQLQGWDTEAFF.

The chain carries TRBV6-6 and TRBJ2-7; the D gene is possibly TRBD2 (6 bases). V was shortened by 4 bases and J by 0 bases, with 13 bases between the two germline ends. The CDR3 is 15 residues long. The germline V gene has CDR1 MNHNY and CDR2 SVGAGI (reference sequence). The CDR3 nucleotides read TGTGCCAGCAGTTTCACTTCGGGGGTCTCCTACGAGCAGTACTTC. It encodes CASSFTSGVSYEQYF.

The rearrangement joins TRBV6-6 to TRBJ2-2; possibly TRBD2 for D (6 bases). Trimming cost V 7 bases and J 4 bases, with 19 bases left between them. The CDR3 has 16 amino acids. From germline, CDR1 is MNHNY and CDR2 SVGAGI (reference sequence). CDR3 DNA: TGTGCCAGCACCCCTCACCCGGGGGTATCCACCGGGGAGCTGTTTTTT. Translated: CASTPHPGVSTGELFF.

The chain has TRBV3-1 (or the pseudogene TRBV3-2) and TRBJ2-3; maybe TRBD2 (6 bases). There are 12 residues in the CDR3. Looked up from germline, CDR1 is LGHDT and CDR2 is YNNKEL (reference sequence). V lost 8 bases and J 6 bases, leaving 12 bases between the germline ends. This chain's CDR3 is CASRRDSDTQYF. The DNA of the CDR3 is TGTGCCAGCCGGCGGGATTCGGATACGCAGTATTTT.

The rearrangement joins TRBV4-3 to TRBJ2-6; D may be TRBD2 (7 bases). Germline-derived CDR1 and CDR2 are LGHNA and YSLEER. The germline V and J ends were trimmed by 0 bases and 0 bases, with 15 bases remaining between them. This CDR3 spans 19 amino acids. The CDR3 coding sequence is TGCGCCAGCAGCCAAGATTACGGGGGGCTCGGCTCTGGGGCCAACGTCCTGACTTTC. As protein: CASSQDYGGLGSGANVLTF.

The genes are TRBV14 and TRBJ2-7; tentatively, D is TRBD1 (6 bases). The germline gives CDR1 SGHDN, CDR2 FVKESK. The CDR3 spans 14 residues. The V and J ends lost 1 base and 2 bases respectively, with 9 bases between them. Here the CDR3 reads CASSQVTGPYEQYF. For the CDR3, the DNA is TGTGCCAGCAGCCAAGTCACAGGGCCCTACGAGCAGTACTTC.

The CDR3 sequence is CASSHDGNSPLHF. In DNA form, the CDR3 reads TGCGCCAGCAGCCATGATGGCAATTCACCCCTCCACTTT. The chain carries TRBV4-1 and TRBJ1-6, with D unresolved. Germline V gene sequence: CDR1 MGHRA, CDR2 YSYEKL. V lost 3 bases, J lost 7 bases, and 7 bases lay in between. The CDR3 is 13 residues long.

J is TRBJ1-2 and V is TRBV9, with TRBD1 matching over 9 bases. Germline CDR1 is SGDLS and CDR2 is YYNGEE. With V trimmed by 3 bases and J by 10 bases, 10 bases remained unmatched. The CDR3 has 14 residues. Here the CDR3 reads CASSAVGTGNIYTF. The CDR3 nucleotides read TGTGCCAGCAGCGCAGTCGGGACAGGGAACATCTACACCTTC.

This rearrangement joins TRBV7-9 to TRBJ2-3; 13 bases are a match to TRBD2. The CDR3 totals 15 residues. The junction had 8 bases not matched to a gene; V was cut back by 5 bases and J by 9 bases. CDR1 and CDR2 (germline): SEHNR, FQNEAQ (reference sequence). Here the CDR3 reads CASSIRTSGGETQYF. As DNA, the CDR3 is TGTGCCAGCAGCATACGGACTAGCGGGGGAGAGACGCAGTATTTT.

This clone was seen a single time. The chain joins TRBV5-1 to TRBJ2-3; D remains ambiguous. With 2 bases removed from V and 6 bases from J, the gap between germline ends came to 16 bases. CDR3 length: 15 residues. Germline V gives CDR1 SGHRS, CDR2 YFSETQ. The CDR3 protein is CASSFDLVLADTQYF. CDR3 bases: TGCGCCAGCAGCTTCGATCTAGTTCTTGCCGATACGCAGTATTTT. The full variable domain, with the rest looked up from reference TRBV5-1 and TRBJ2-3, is KAGVTQTPRYLIKTRGQQVTLSCSPISGHRSVSWYQQTPGQGLQFLFEYFSETQRNKGNFPGRFSGRQFSNSRSEMNVSTLELGDSALYLCASSFDLVLADTQYFGPGTRLTVL.

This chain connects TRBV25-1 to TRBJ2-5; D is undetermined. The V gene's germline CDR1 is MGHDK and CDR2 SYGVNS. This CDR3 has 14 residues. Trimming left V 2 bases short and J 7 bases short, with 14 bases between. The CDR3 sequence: CASSEPASGGTQYF. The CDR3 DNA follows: TGTGCCAGCAGTGAACCGGCCTCTGGCGGGACCCAGTACTTC.

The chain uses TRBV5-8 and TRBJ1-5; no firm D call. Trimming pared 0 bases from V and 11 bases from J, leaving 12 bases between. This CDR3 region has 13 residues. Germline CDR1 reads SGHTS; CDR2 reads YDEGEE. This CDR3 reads CASSLGARGTQHF. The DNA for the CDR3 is TGTGCCAGCAGCTTGGGGGCCAGAGGGACCCAGCATTTT.

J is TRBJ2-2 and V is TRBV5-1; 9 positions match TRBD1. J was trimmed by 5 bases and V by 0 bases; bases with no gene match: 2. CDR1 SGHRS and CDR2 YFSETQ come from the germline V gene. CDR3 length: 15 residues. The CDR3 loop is CASSLAGTGTGELFF. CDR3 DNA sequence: TGCGCCAGCAGCTTGGCTGGGACAGGGACCGGGGAGCTGTTTTTT.

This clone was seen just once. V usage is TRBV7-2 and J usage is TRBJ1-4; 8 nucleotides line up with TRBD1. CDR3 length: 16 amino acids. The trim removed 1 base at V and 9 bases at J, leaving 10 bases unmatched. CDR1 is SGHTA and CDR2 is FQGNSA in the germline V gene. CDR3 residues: CASSLGIGGQAKKLFF. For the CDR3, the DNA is TGTGCCAGCAGCTTAGGGATCGGGGGACAGGCAAAAAAACTGTTTTTT.

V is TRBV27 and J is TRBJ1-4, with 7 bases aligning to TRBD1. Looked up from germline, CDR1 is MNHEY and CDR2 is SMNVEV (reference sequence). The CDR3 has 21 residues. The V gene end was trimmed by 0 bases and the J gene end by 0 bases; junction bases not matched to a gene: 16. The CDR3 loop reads CASSLSSRPGTVPATNEKLFF. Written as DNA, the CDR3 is TGTGCCAGCAGTTTATCGAGCAGGCCCGGGACAGTCCCTGCAACTAATGAAAAACTGTTTTTT.

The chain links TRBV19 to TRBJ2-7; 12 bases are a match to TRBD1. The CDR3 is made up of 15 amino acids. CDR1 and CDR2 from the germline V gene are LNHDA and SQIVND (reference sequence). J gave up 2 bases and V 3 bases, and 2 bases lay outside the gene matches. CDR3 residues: CASSMGTGGTYEQYF. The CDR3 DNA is TGTGCCAGTAGTATGGGGACAGGGGGCACCTACGAGCAGTACTTC.

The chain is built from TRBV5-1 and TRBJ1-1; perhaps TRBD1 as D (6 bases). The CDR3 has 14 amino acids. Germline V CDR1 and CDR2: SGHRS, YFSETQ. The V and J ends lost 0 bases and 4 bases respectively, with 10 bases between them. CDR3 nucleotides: TGCGCCAGCAGCTTGGCCCTAGGGGGCACTGAAGCTTTCTTT. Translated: CASSLALGGTEAFF.

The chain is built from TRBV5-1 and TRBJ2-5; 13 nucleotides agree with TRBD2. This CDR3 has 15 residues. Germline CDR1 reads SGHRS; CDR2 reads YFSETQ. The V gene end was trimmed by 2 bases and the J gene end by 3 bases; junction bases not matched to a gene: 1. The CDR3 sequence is CASSFGLAGEETQYF. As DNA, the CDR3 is TGCGCCAGCAGCTTCGGACTAGCGGGGGAAGAGACCCAGTACTTC.